Listed below are T cell receptor beta chains from one sample, sequenced in a study of T cell repertoires in cytomegalovirus infection. A single record per CDR3 protein comes from TCRdb applying MiXCR to the reads. The table has about 740,000 distinct CDR3 sequences, about a third seen once; the top ten hold around 3%. The sequencing input was PBMCs. The source is a human donor in good health (CMV status not recorded). Some clones in this sample may be carry-over from other donors' samples. CDR3s include the opening cysteine and the closing phenylalanine or tryptophan. The order of the fields is V gene, CDR3 protein.

TRBV28	CASSFTGGALDEQFF
TRBV19	CASCPGTGYQPQHF
TRBV28	CASTLAGSTQYF
TRBV2	CASSLLGATQYF
TRBV29-1	CSVVSAELYEQYF
TRBV20-1	CSASPPNRVSLYEQYF
TRBV6-5	CASSYSRTTDTQYF
TRBV7-9	CASSLHRTGEETQYF
TRBV20-1	CSAPGQGDYGYTF
TRBV7-8	CASSLGRQTDTQYF
TRBV10-3	CAISESRLAGSPYEQYF
TRBV6-1	CASSYRGMNTEAFF
TRBV10-3	CAISEGGSGELFF
TRBV28	CASDGLAGVEQYF
TRBV2	CASSGTDSPLHF
TRBV27	CASRHTSGGPNEQFF
TRBV19	CASTPDRLNTGELFF
TRBV7-9	CAISDTGISNQPQHF
TRBV6-6	CASRGGYNSPLHF
TRBV7-8	CASSLAPRVNTEAFF
TRBV3-1	CASSQARTSGYNEQFF
TRBV28	CARSLGGGELFF
TRBV15	CATSKGAGDSNQPQHF
TRBV12-3/TRBV12-4	CASSPRDRGSNQPQHF
TRBV6-2/TRBV6-3	CATGQVPTYEQYF
TRBV5-1	CASSLSESDPQREQYF
TRBV28	CASSQPGQGLQPQHF
TRBV10-3	CAISEATVMNTEAFF
TRBV6-2/TRBV6-3	CASSSPPRRAHPPHF
TRBV6-4	CASSDFDGTRVVWETQYF
TRBV7-9	CASSRTWTVPLNTEAFF
TRBV6-1	CASSYGTPTLAKNFQYF
TRBV10-3	CAISDSGQEETQYF
TRBV2	CASSGGLMNTEAFF
TRBV7-8	CASSRVGQGEEGYTF
TRBV10-2	CASSGQGLYNSPLHF
TRBV24-1	CATSDSGGGRAYNEQFF
TRBV19	CASILTGVTEAFF
TRBV28	CASSLFPTPGTQYF
TRBV9	CASSVGAGFPYPQPQHF
TRBV27	CASSLSETRSPLHF
TRBV20-1	CSRLGTPPEQFF
TRBV6-2/TRBV6-3	CASSYPEAGRVNTEAFF
TRBV7-3	CASSLARAGIEQFF
TRBV29-1	CSVDAGGGNTIYF
TRBV28	CASSGRDPAYEQYF
TRBV7-9	CASSPTGPEFF
TRBV7-9	CASQTGITEAFF
TRBV7-9	CASSLAPDNEQFF
TRBV19	CASTPTSGRLDEQYF
TRBV29-1	CSVVLGTLSSYEQYF
TRBV12-3/TRBV12-4	CASSATNYGYTF
TRBV6-1	CASSQDSYNSPLHF
TRBV5-1	CASSLVLAGHDEQFF
TRBV12-3/TRBV12-4	CASSPVQGERDEQFF
TRBV11-1	CASSGRDGRLEQFF